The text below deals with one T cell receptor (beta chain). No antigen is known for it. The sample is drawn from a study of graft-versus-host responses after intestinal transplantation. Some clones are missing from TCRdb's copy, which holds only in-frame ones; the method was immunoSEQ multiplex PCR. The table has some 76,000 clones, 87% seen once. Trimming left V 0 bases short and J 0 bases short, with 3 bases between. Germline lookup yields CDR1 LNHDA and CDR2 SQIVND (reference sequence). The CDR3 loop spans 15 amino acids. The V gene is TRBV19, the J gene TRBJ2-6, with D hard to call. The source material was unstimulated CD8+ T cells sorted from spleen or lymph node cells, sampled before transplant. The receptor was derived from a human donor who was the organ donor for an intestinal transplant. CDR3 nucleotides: TGTGCCAGTAGTATAGAAATCTCTGGGGCCAACGTCCTGACTTTC. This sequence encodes CASSIEISGANVLTF.